This record concerns one T cell receptor beta chain sequence. This specimen belongs to a study of blood T cell repertoires in COVID-19. Study overall: The United States, Italy and Spain supplied acute and convalescent COVID-19 samples. Sources were T cells, B-cell-depleted T cells, or PBMCs; the material itself was cDNA or gDNA.

The CDR3 sequence is 14 residues long. V shed 6 bases, J shed 4 bases, and the junction held 6 bases outside the gene matches. Germline V lookup: CDR1 MDHEN, CDR2 SYDVKM. TCRdb's table, derived via immunoSEQ multiplex PCR, lists solely in-frame clones and lacks some. The top ten hold about 2.7% of the sample, which has some 180,000 clones, approximately 84% seen once. The receptor was derived from a woman of 80 years or more with COVID-19, enrolled during active disease. The sample was peripheral blood. The V and J genes are TRBV28 and TRBJ1-5; 7 bases agree with TRBD1. The CDR3 region is CASSQGQVNQPQHF. In DNA, the CDR3 is TGTGCCAGCAGCCAAGGACAGGTTAATCAGCCCCAGCATTTT.